The rows below give T cell receptor beta chains drawn from one sample of a study of ipilimumab plus nivolumab after autologous stem cell transplantation. Using immunoSEQ multiplex PCR, the repertoire was profiled, and TCRdb retains in-frame clones only, with some absent. The sample yields several thousand clones, under 80% seen once. The sample in question was PBMCs, obtained in a trial of ipilimumab plus nivolumab as post-transplant consolidation. These receptors were taken from a male donor with multiple myeloma. Both conserved end residues are part of each CDR3. Fields, in order: CDR3 length, clone size, V gene, J gene, D gene, CDR3 protein, CDR3 DNA. A D gene is named only where the DNA matches it firmly. Size tells how often a clone was seen (once, few, many) or the class of an expanded clone, and some rows leave it out.

17	once	TRBV5-5	TRBJ2-3	-	CASSPRQGGGGTDTQYF	TGTGCCAGCAGCCCACGACAGGGAGGGGGCGGCACAGATACGCAGTATTTT
15	-	TRBV5-6	TRBJ2-7	-	CASSWGLQPVNEQYF	TGTGCCAGCAGCTGGGGACTCCAACCCGTGAACGAGCAGTACTTC
11	-	TRBV11-1	TRBJ2-5	-	CASSGGQTQYF	TGTGCCAGCAGCGGGGGACAGACCCAGTACTTC
11	once	TRBV30	TRBJ2-7	-	CAWSVTNEQYF	TGTGCCTGGAGTGTAACGAACGAGCAGTACTTC
16	-	TRBV5-8	TRBJ2-7	-	CASSLEGVRRSYEQYF	TGTGCCAGCAGCTTGGAGGGGGTTCGGCGATCCTACGAGCAGTACTTC
15	-	TRBV2	TRBJ2-2	TRBD2	CASRITSGGTGELFF	TGTGCCAGCAGGATAACTAGCGGTGGCACCGGGGAGCTGTTTTTT
10	-	TRBV6-8	TRBJ2-2	-	CASRDGELFF	TGTGCCAGCAGGGACGGGGAGCTGTTTTTT
11	-	TRBV30	TRBJ2-7	-	CAWGGPYEQYF	TGTGCCTGGGGTGGGCCCTACGAGCAGTACTTC
17	-	TRBV19	TRBJ1-2	-	CASSSSWTTGFNYGYTF	TGTGCCAGTAGTTCATCCTGGACAACCGGATTTAACTATGGCTACACCTTC
13	-	TRBV15	TRBJ1-5	TRBD1	CATTTGEGQPQHF	TGTGCCACCACTACAGGGGAGGGCCAGCCCCAGCATTTT
14	-	TRBV9	TRBJ1-4	-	CASSGGAGKEKLFF	TGTGCCAGCAGCGGAGGGGCAGGGAAAGAAAAACTGTTTTTT
16	-	TRBV9	TRBJ2-3	-	CASSPSTSTSTDTQYF	TGTGCCAGCAGTCCCTCCACCAGTACTAGCACAGATACGCAGTATTTT
14	-	TRBV5-1	TRBJ2-7	-	CASRLGPSSYEQYF	TGCGCCAGCAGGTTGGGGCCGAGCTCCTACGAGCAGTACTTC
14	-	TRBV11-2	TRBJ1-6	-	CASSLLPSNSPLHF	TGTGCCAGCAGCTTACTCCCGAGTAATTCACCCCTCCACTTT
14	few	TRBV27	TRBJ1-6	-	CASSNIPGQSPLHF	TGTGCCAGCAGTAATATCCCAGGGCAGTCACCCCTCCACTTT
18	-	TRBV2	TRBJ2-1	TRBD2	CASSEGDFQRGGLDEQFF	TGTGCCAGCAGTGAGGGTGATTTCCAGCGGGGGGGTCTGGATGAGCAGTTCTTC
16	-	TRBV11-2	TRBJ1-1	-	CASSAPQPSVNTEAFF	TGTGCCAGCAGCGCGCCCCAACCGTCCGTGAACACTGAAGCTTTCTTT
14	-	TRBV15	TRBJ2-3	-	CATMWGAGADTQYF	TGTGCCACCATGTGGGGGGCGGGGGCAGATACGCAGTATTTT
14	once	TRBV15	TRBJ1-2	-	CATSRVGRGSGYTF	TGTGCCACCAGCAGAGTTGGTAGGGGTTCTGGCTACACCTTC
14	-	TRBV11-2	TRBJ2-1	-	CASSLGPVDNEQFF	TGTGCCAGCAGCTTGGGCCCCGTAGACAATGAGCAGTTCTTC
13	-	TRBV15	TRBJ1-6	-	CATSTRQAGALHF	TGTGCCACCAGCACCCGACAGGCCGGGGCCCTCCACTTT
15	-	TRBV7-9	TRBJ1-1	TRBD1	CASSFRAGTENQAFF	TGTGCCAGCAGCTTCAGAGCCGGGACAGAAAACCAAGCTTTCTTT
17	once	TRBV9	TRBJ2-3	-	CASSFGGWVGAADTQYF	TGTGCCAGCAGTTTTGGAGGATGGGTCGGAGCAGCAGATACGCAGTATTTT
13	-	TRBV7-6	TRBJ2-1	-	CASSSTAGNEQFF	TGTGCCAGCAGCTCGACAGCTGGCAATGAGCAGTTCTTC
16	-	TRBV11-3	TRBJ1-1	TRBD1	CASSPGTGSRDTEAFF	TGTGCCAGCAGCCCCGGGACAGGGTCCCGGGACACTGAAGCTTTCTTT
14	-	TRBV4-1	TRBJ2-7	TRBD2	CASSPIAGGYEQYF	TGCGCCAGCAGCCCCATAGCGGGGGGGTACGAGCAGTACTTC
12	-	TRBV11-2	TRBJ1-1	-	CASRGPNTEAFF	TGTGCCAGCAGAGGCCCGAACACTGAAGCTTTCTTT
16	-	TRBV6-6	TRBJ1-3	TRBD1	CASVNGGGLGGNTIYF	TGTGCCAGCGTTAACGGAGGGGGCCTCGGTGGAAACACCATATATTTT
15	few	TRBV4-1	TRBJ2-7	TRBD2	CASSQMLAGDYEQYF	TGCGCCAGCAGCCAAATGCTAGCGGGAGACTACGAGCAGTACTTC
13	-	TRBV6-1	TRBJ1-2	-	CASSDVWGYGYTF	TGTGCCAGCAGTGATGTTTGGGGCTATGGCTACACCTTC
16	few	TRBV4-1	TRBJ2-5	TRBD2	CASRQRLAGGPETQYF	TGCGCCAGCAGACAGCGACTAGCGGGGGGGCCGGAGACCCAGTACTTC
14	-	TRBV19	TRBJ2-5	-	CASSRDFGGETQYF	TGTGCCAGTAGTAGGGACTTCGGGGGAGAGACCCAGTACTTC
11	-	TRBV5-8	TRBJ2-7	-	CASSSFYEQYF	TGTGCCAGCAGCTCCTTCTACGAGCAGTACTTC
14	once	TRBV28	TRBJ2-3	-	CASSRSRRTDTQYF	TGTGCCAGCAGTCGAAGCCGGCGCACAGATACGCAGTATTTT
12	-	TRBV7-8	TRBJ2-5	-	CASSLGQETQYF	TGTGCCAGCAGCTTAGGTCAAGAGACCCAGTACTTC
13	-	TRBV7-2	TRBJ2-5	-	CASSLDPWETQYF	TGTGCCAGCAGCTTAGATCCCTGGGAGACCCAGTACTTC
14	-	TRBV9	TRBJ2-7	-	CASSPTTGSYEQYF	TGTGCCAGCAGCCCCACGACAGGATCCTACGAGCAGTACTTC
16	-	TRBV7-8	TRBJ2-7	TRBD2	CASSHGVAGGPYEQYF	TGTGCCAGCAGCCATGGGGTTGCGGGGGGGCCTTACGAGCAGTACTTC
16	-	TRBV5-1	TRBJ2-1	TRBD2	CASSSEGGGAWDEQFF	TGCGCCAGCAGCTCCGAAGGCGGGGGGGCCTGGGATGAGCAGTTCTTC
12	-	TRBV4-1	TRBJ1-1	-	CASSPFGGEAFF	TGCGCCAGCAGCCCATTCGGAGGTGAAGCTTTCTTT
16	-	TRBV4-3	TRBJ2-1	-	CASSRGGAQFYNEQFF	TGCGCCAGCAGCCGAGGGGGGGCCCAGTTCTACAATGAGCAGTTCTTC
13	-	TRBV7-9	TRBJ2-2	-	CASSSLVTGELFF	TGTGCCAGCAGCTCACTGGTCACCGGGGAGCTGTTTTTT
14	-	TRBV2	TRBJ2-2	-	CASSVDFNTGELFF	TGTGCCAGCAGTGTCGACTTCAACACCGGGGAGCTGTTTTTT
16	-	TRBV12-5	TRBJ2-1	-	CASGTKGLAEYNEQFF	TGTGCTAGTGGGACCAAGGGACTCGCTGAATACAATGAGCAGTTCTTC
12	-	TRBV5-1	TRBJ2-2	-	CASSLNTGELFF	TGCGCCAGCAGCCTGAACACCGGGGAGCTGTTTTTT
14	once	TRBV5-1	TRBJ2-5	-	CASSFTPDQETQYF	TGCGCCAGCAGCTTTACACCAGACCAAGAGACCCAGTACTTC
12	few	TRBV5-4	TRBJ2-7	-	CASSSPPYEQYF	TGTGCCAGCAGCTCTCCGCCCTACGAGCAGTACTTC
16	-	TRBV14	TRBJ1-5	-	CARIWGARYSNQPQHF	TGTGCCAGGATTTGGGGGGCCCGCTATAGCAATCAGCCCCAGCATTTT
16	-	TRBV6-6	TRBJ1-1	-	CASSPRPGHMNTEAFF	TGTGCCAGCAGTCCGCGGCCTGGACACATGAACACTGAAGCTTTCTTT
14	-	TRBV27	TRBJ1-1	TRBD1	CASSLWDRGHEAFF	TGTGCCAGCAGTTTATGGGACAGGGGGCATGAAGCTTTCTTT
16	few	TRBV9	TRBJ2-7	TRBD1	CASSLTAGTGGYEQYF	TGTGCCAGCAGCCTTACCGCGGGGACAGGGGGCTACGAGCAGTACTTC
17	-	TRBV6-1	TRBJ1-1	-	CASSEHLSGVGNTEAFF	TGTGCCAGCAGTGAACATCTATCCGGGGTTGGCAACACTGAAGCTTTCTTT
15	-	TRBV11-2	TRBJ2-5	TRBD2	CASSLETSGEETQYF	TGTGCCAGCAGCTTAGAGACTAGCGGGGAAGAGACCCAGTACTTC
14	-	TRBV6-1	TRBJ1-1	-	CASSKGQQNTEAFF	TGTGCCAGCAGTAAAGGACAGCAGAACACTGAAGCTTTCTTT
14	-	TRBV29-1	TRBJ2-1	TRBD1	CSVPGTANYNEQFF	TGCAGCGTGCCTGGGACAGCCAACTACAATGAGCAGTTCTTC